The 15 T cell receptor beta chains below were found in one sample sequenced in a study of tumour-infiltrating T cells in Burkitt lymphoma. Data came from immunoSEQ multiplex PCR; TCRdb stores just in-frame clones and leaves some out. The sample has around 45,000 clones, around 32% seen once; the top ten hold over 2.5%. What was sequenced was tumor tissue. These receptors were obtained from a human donor with Burkitt lymphoma.

This clone was counted only a few times. The rearrangement joins TRBV5-6 to TRBJ2-2; 9 bases align to TRBD2. CDR1 is SGHDT, CDR2 YYEEEE, per germline. This CDR3 region has 17 residues. V lost 1 base and J lost 2; bases outside the gene matches: 6. The CDR3 nucleotides are TGTGCCAGCAGCTTGTTATTAGCGGGGGTCAACACCGGGGAGCTGTTTTTT. Translating gives CASSLLLAGVNTGELFF.

This clone was seen a few times. The chain links TRBV2 to TRBJ1-6; maybe TRBD1 (6 bases). The V end lost 5 bases, the J end lost 14 bases, and 22 bases lay between the germline ends. CDR1 and CDR2 from the germline V gene are SNHLY and FYNNEI. The CDR3 has 15 amino acids. The CDR3 is CASSLVSRQADSLHF. For the CDR3, the DNA is TGTGCCAGCAGTCTCGTTTCTCGACAGGCTGACTCCCTCCACTTT.

The chain is built from TRBV4-1 and TRBJ2-3; 8 bases fit TRBD2. The germline V gene has CDR1 MGHRA and CDR2 YSYEKL. J lost 2 bases, V lost 2 bases, and 12 bases had no gene match. The length of the CDR3 is 18 residues. CDR3 loop: CASSQKWTGGANTDTQYF. CDR3 nucleotides: TGCGCCAGCAGCCAAAAGTGGACCGGGGGGGCCAACACAGATACGCAGTATTTT.

The chain's CDR3 is CASTGTGSYNEQFF. DNA for the CDR3: TGTGCCAGCACGGGGACAGGGTCCTACAATGAGCAGTTCTTC. The V and J genes are TRBV6-5 and TRBJ2-1, with 9 nucleotides matching TRBD1. Per the germline V gene, CDR1 is MNHEY and CDR2 is SVGAGI. Unmatched junction bases numbered 2, after V lost 7 bases and J lost 1 base. The length of the CDR3 is 14 residues.

The gene calls are TRBV5-1 and TRBJ2-2, with D tentatively TRBD1 (6 bases). V was shortened by 6 bases and J by 4 bases, with 10 bases between the two germline ends. The CDR3 length is 13 residues. CDR1 and CDR2 (germline): SGHRS, YFSETQ. Written as DNA, the CDR3 is TGCGCCAGCAAACAGGGAATCACCGGGGAGCTGTTTTTT. Protein product: CASKQGITGELFF.

This clone came up a few times. Here the CDR3 reads CASSLGGTGVGYTF. For the CDR3, the DNA is TGTGCCAGCAGCTTAGGAGGGACAGGGGTCGGCTACACCTTC. The chain links TRBV7-2 to TRBJ1-2; 10 nucleotides align to TRBD1. J gave up 8 bases and V 1 base, and 4 bases lay outside the gene matches. This CDR3 spans 14 amino acids. Per germline, CDR1 SGHTA and CDR2 FQGNSA.

A few counts support this clone. The chain carries TRBV9 and TRBJ1-5, with D possibly TRBD1 on 6 matching bases. The CDR3 length is 14 residues. Trimming cost V 3 bases and J 6 bases, with 13 bases left between them. Per the germline V gene, CDR1 is SGDLS and CDR2 is YYNGEE. DNA of the CDR3: TGTGCCAGCAGCGAGCGGCAGGGGCGTCAGCCCCAGCATTTT. Residues: CASSERQGRQPQHF.

The rearrangement uses TRBV13 and TRBJ1-2, with 9 bases that match TRBD1. The CDR3 totals 15 residues. V shed 4 bases, J shed 8 bases, and the junction held 11 bases outside the gene matches. In germline, CDR1 is PRHDT, CDR2 FYEKMQ (reference sequence). CDR3 DNA: TGTGCCAGCAGCTGGGGACAGGGAGCCTCGGAGGGCTACACCTTC. This gives the protein CASSWGQGASEGYTF. Full variable domain (missing parts from reference TRBV13 and TRBJ1-2): AAGVIQSPRHLIKEKRETATLKCYPIPRHDTVYWYQQGPGQDPQFLISFYEKMQSDKGSIPDRFSAQQFSDYHSELNMSSLELGDSALYFCASSWGQGASEGYTFGSGTRLTVV.

The chain recombines TRBV23-1 with TRBJ1-5; 8 bases align to TRBD1. TRBV23-1 is recorded as an ORF, its role being uncertain. V trimming: 6 bases; J trimming: 6 bases; junction bases outside the gene matches: 19. The CDR3 length is 18 residues. The CDR3 sequence is CASSPPPGPGGAFQPQHF. CDR3 sequence (DNA): TGCGCCAGCAGCCCACCCCCGGGGCCAGGGGGCGCTTTTCAGCCCCAGCATTTT.

This clone was found a few times. V and J are TRBV7-2 and TRBJ2-7; 14 bases match TRBD2. The V segment lost 1 base and the J segment 6 bases; nucleotides outside the gene matches: 8. The CDR3 contains 17 residues. The germline gives CDR1 SGHTA, CDR2 FQGNSA. CDR3 sequence: CASSLVGTSGGASEQYF. The CDR3 DNA is TGTGCCAGCAGCTTAGTTGGGACTAGCGGGGGAGCTTCCGAGCAGTACTTC.

This chain uses TRBV19 with TRBJ2-1; 9 nucleotides line up with TRBD1. Germline CDR1 reads LNHDA; CDR2 reads SQIVND (reference sequence). The CDR3 runs to 14 residues. Losses at the gene ends were 9 bases for V and 5 bases for J; bases not matched to a gene: 8. CDR3 DNA: TGTGCCAGCCCCGGGACAGGGACACACAATGAGCAGTTCTTC. It specifies CASPGTGTHNEQFF.

This clone showed up just once. The chain couples TRBV7-2 to TRBJ2-4; maybe TRBD1 (5 bases). This CDR3 has 14 residues. The V end was cut by 5 bases, the J end by 3 bases, with 11 bases between. Per germline, CDR1 SGHTA and CDR2 FQGNSA. Here the CDR3 DNA reads TGTGCCAGCAGCACCGACAGTGGCAAAAACATTCAGTACTTC. This codes for CASSTDSGKNIQYF.

This clone was seen more than once but under ten times. This chain joins TRBV5-6 and TRBJ1-2; 9 bases fit TRBD1. The germline V gene encodes CDR1 SGHDT and CDR2 YYEEEE. The CDR3 has 15 amino acids. Trimming at V came to 2 bases and at J to 8 bases, leaving 10 bases not matched to a gene. CDR3: CASSFFPTGGRGYTF. The CDR3 DNA sequence: TGTGCCAGCAGCTTTTTTCCGACAGGGGGTCGCGGCTACACCTTC. Drawing the rest from reference TRBV5-6 and TRBJ1-2, the complete variable domain is DAGVTQSPTHLIKTRGQQVTLRCSPKSGHDTVSWYQQALGQGPQFIFQYYEEEERQRGNFPDRFSGHQFPNYSSELNVNALLLGDSALYLCASSFFPTGGRGYTFGSGTRLTVV.

In this sample, this clone turned up a few times. V and J are TRBV5-5 and TRBJ1-1; D gene ambiguous. In germline, CDR1 is SGHKS, CDR2 YYEKEE (reference sequence). The CDR3 is made up of 13 amino acids. Trimming shortened V by 0 bases and J by 7 bases, and 10 bases separated the two germline ends. The CDR3 DNA reads TGTGCCAGCAGCTTGGAACGGGTAGGTGAAGCTTTCTTT. Amino acids: CASSLERVGEAFF.

J is TRBJ2-7 and V is TRBV6-5, with D possibly matching TRBD1 (6 bases). Trimming pared 2 bases from V and 0 bases from J, leaving 11 bases between. Germline lookup yields CDR1 MNHEY and CDR2 SVGAGI. The CDR3 sequence is 15 residues long. The CDR3 here is CASSYLRGRSYEQYF. CDR3 nucleotides: TGTGCCAGCAGTTACCTCAGGGGTCGCTCCTACGAGCAGTACTTC.